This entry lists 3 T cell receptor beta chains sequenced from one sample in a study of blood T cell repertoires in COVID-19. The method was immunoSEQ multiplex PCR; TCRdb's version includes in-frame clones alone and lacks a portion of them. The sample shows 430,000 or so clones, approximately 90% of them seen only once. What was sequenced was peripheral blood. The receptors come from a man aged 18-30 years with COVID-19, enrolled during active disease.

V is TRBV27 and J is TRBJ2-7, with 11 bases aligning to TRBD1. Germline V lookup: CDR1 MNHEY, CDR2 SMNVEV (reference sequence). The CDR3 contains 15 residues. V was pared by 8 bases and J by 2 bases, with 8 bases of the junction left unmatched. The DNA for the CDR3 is TGTGCCAGCCAAGGACAGGGGGCTTCCACCTACGAGCAGTACTTC. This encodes CASQGQGASTYEQYF.

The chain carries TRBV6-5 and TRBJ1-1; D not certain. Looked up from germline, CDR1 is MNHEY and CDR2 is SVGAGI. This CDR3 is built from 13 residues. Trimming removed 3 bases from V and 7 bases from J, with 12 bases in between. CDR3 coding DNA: TGTGCCAGCAGTTATAGGACCCGGGGTGAAGCTTTCTTT. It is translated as CASSYRTRGEAFF.

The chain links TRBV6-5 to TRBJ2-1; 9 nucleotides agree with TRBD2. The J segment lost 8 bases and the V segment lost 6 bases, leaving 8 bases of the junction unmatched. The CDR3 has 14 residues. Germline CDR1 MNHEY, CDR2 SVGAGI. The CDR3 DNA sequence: TGTGCCAGCAGGGGACTAGCTCGGTTGGATGAGCAGTTCTTC. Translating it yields CASRGLARLDEQFF.